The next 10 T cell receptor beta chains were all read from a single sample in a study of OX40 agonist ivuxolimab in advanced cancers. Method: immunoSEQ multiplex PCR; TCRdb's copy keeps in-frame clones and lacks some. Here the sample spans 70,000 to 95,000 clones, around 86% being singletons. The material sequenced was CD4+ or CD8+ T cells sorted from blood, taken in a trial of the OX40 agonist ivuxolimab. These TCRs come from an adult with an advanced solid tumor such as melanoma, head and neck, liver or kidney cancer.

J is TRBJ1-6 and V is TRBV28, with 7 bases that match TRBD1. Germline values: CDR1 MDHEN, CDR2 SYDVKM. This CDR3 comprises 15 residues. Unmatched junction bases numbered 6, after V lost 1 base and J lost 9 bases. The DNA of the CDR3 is TGTGCCAGCAGTTTATTGGGGCAGGGGGGTTCACCCCTCCACTTT. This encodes CASSLLGQGGSPLHF.

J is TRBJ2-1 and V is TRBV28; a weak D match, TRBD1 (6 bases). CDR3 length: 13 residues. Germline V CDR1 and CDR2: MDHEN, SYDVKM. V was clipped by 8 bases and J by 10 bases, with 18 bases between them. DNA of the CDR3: TGTGCCAGCCACAGGGACCAAGGGGGAGAGCAGTTCTTC. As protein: CASHRDQGGEQFF.

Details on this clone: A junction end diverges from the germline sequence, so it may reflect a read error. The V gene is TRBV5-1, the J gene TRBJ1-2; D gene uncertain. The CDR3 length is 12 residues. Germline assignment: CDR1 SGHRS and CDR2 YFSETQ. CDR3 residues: CASSLATLGYTF. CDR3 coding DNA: TGTGCCAGCAGCTTGGCTACCCTTGGCTACACCTTC.

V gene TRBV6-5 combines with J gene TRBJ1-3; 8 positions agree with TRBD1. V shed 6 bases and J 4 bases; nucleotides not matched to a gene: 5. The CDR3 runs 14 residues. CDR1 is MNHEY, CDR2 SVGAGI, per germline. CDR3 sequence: CASSAGGQGNTIYF. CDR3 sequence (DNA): TGTGCCAGCAGCGCAGGGGGCCAGGGAAACACCATATATTTT.

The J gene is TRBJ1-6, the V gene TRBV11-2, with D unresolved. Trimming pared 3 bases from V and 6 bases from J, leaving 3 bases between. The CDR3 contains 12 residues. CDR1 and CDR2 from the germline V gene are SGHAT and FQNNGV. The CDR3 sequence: CASSLGNSPLHF. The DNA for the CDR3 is TGTGCCAGCAGCTTGGGTAATTCACCCCTCCACTTT.

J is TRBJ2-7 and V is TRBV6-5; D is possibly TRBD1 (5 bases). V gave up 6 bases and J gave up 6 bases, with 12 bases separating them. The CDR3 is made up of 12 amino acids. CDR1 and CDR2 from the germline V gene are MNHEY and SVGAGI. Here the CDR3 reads CASRARVGEQYF. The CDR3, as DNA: TGTGCCAGCAGGGCCAGGGTGGGCGAGCAGTACTTC.

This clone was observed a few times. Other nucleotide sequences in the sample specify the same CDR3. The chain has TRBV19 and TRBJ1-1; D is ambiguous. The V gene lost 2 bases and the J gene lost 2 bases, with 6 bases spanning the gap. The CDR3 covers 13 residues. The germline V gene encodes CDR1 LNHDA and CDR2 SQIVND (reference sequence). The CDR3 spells CASSISRNTEAFF. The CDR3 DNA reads TGTGCCAGTAGTATAAGTAGAAACACTGAAGCTTTCTTT.

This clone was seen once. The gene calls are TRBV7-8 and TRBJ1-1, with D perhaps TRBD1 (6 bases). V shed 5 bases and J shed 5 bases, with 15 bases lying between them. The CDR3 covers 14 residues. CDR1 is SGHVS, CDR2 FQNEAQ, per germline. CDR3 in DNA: TGTGCCAGCAGCCGGGGGGGGCTGAGAACTGAAGCTTTCTTT. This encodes CASSRGGLRTEAFF.

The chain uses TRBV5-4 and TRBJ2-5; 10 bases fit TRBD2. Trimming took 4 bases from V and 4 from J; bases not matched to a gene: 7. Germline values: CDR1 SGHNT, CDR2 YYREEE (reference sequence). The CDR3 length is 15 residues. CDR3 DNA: TGTGCCAGCAGCGGGGGGACTAGCGAGAGAGAGACCCAGTACTTC. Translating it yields CASSGGTSERETQYF.

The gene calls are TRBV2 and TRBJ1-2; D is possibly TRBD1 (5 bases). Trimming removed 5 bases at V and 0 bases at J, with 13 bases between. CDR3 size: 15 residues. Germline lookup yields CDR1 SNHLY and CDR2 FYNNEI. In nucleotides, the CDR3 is TGTGCCAGCAGTAAGACAGAATCAGCTAACTATGGCTACACCTTC. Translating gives CASSKTESANYGYTF.